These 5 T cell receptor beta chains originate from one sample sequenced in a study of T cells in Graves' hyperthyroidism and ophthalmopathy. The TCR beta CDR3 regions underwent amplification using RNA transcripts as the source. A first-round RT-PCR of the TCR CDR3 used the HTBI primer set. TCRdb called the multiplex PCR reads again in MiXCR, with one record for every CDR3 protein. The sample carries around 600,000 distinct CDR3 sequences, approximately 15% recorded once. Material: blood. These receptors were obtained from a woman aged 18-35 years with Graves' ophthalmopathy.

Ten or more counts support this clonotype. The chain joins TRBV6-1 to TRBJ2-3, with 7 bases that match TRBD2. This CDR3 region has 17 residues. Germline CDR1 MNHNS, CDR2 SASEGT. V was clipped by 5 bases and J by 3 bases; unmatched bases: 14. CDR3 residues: CASSQWIRRERTDTQYF. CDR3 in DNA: TGTGCCAGCAGTCAGTGGATTCGGCGGGAGAGAACAGATACGCAGTATTTT.

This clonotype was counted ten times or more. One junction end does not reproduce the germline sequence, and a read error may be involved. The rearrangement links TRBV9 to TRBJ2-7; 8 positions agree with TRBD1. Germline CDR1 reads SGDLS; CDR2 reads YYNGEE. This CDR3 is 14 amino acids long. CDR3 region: CASSVGQGAYEQYF. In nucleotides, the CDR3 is TGTGCCAGCAGTGTAGGACAGGGAGCCTACGAGCAGTACTTC.

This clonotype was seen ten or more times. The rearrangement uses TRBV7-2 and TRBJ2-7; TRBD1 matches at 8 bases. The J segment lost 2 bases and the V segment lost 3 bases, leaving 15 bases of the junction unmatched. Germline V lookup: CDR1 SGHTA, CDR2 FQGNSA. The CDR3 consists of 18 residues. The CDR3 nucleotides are TGTGCCAGCAGCTTGAACCCGTATCAGGGGGCCCCTCCCTACGAGCAGTACTTC. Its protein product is CASSLNPYQGAPPYEQYF.

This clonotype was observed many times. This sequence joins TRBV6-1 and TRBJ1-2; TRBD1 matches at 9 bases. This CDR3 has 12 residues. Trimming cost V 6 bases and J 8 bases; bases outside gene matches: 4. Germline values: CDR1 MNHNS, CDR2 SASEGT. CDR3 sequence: CASRPGQGGYTF. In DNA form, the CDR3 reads TGTGCCAGCAGACCGGGACAGGGAGGCTACACCTTC.

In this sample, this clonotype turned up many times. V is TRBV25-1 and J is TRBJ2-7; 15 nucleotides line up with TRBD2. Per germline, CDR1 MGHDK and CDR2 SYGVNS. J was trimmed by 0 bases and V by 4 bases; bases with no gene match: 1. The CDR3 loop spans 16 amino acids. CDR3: CASSGTSGRASYEQYF. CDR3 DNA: TGTGCCAGCAGTGGGACTAGCGGGAGGGCCTCCTACGAGCAGTACTTC.